The next 22 T cell receptor beta chains were all read from a single sample in a study of neoadjuvant nivolumab and ipilimumab in lung cancer. Measured with immunoSEQ multiplex PCR; TCRdb has only the in-frame clones, and not every one. The table includes about 12,000 clones, nearly 97% detected once. Sequencing was performed on peripheral blood, taken after neoadjuvant nivolumab, alone or with ipilimumab, at or shortly before surgery. The receptor set was obtained from an adult with non-small cell lung cancer.

The J gene is TRBJ1-5, the V gene TRBV6-4; D is ambiguous. Germline CDR1 and CDR2: MRHNA and SNTAGT. The CDR3 is made up of 13 amino acids. Trimming stripped 6 bases from V and 2 bases from J, with 8 bases between. Here the CDR3 reads CASSWAGNQPQHF. The CDR3 DNA reads TGTGCCAGCAGCTGGGCGGGCAATCAGCCCCAGCATTTT.

The chain joins TRBV23-1 to TRBJ2-7, with TRBD2 matching over 8 bases. TRBV23-1 qualifies as an ORF whose function is uncertain. After removal of 7 bases from V and 0 bases from J, the junction contained 23 bases not matched to a gene. The CDR3 loop spans 20 amino acids. As DNA, the CDR3 is TGCGCCAGCACTCACAGGAGGAAGCGGGAGCCCCTTACCCTCTCCTACGAGCAGTACTTC. This sequence encodes CASTHRRKREPLTLSYEQYF.

The chain employs TRBV29-1 and TRBJ2-7, with TRBD2 as a possible D gene (7 bases). CDR1 is SQVTM and CDR2 is ANQGSEA in the germline V gene. Trimming removed 4 bases from V and 5 bases from J, with 33 bases in between. CDR3 length equals 19 residues. CDR3 amino acids: CSVVGGTTDLPAHLHEQYF. The DNA for the CDR3 is TGCAGCGTTGTGGGAGGGACAACCGACCTCCCTGCTCACCTACACGAGCAGTACTTC.

This rearrangement joins TRBV7-9 to TRBJ1-4; TRBD1 matches 10 bases. CDR3 length: 14 amino acids. V lost 5 bases and J lost 11; bases outside the gene matches: 8. The germline CDR1 and CDR2 sequences are SEHNR and FQNEAQ (reference sequence). The CDR3 here is CASSPTGTGAKLFF. The DNA for the CDR3 is TGTGCCAGCAGCCCAACCGGGACAGGGGCCAAACTGTTTTTT.

V and J are TRBV7-6 and TRBJ1-1; D is possibly TRBD1 (6 bases). The germline gives CDR1 SGHVS, CDR2 FNYEAQ. The germline V and J ends were trimmed by 5 bases and 4 bases, with 11 bases remaining between them. CDR3 length equals 13 residues. The CDR3 sequence: CASSPGQSTEAFF. CDR3 bases: TGTGCCAGCAGCCCCGGACAGAGCACTGAAGCTTTCTTT.

The chain joins TRBV9 to TRBJ2-3; 9 bases line up with TRBD2. Trimming at V came to 2 bases and at J to 3 bases, leaving 4 bases not matched to a gene. CDR1 is SGDLS, CDR2 YYNGEE, per germline. The CDR3 sequence is 15 residues long. CDR3 bases: TGTGCCAGCAGCGTTAGCGGGAGTTGGACAGATACGCAGTATTTT. This codes for CASSVSGSWTDTQYF.

The J gene is TRBJ2-7, the V gene TRBV5-1; 7 nucleotides match TRBD2. Germline lookup yields CDR1 SGHRS and CDR2 YFSETQ. CDR3 size: 15 residues. V trimming: 0 bases; J trimming: 6 bases; junction bases outside the gene matches: 9. The CDR3 loop reads CASSLVASGLGEQYF. For the CDR3, the DNA is TGCGCCAGCAGCTTGGTTGCTAGCGGCTTAGGCGAGCAGTACTTC. Together with reference TRBV5-1 and TRBJ2-7, the CDR3 gives the full variable domain: KAGVTQTPRYLIKTRGQQVTLSCSPISGHRSVSWYQQTPGQGLQFLFEYFSETQRNKGNFPGRFSGRQFSNSRSEMNVSTLELGDSALYLCASSLVASGLGEQYFGPGTRLTVT.

V is TRBV11-3 and J is TRBJ1-3; a possible D gene is TRBD1 (5 bases). The CDR3 spans 16 residues. Germline CDR1 and CDR2: SGHNT and YENEEA. V lost 5 bases and J lost 0, with 14 bases in between. Here the CDR3 DNA reads TGTGCCAGCAGCCGAATCGACAGAAGCTCTGGAAACACCATATATTTT. Translating it yields CASSRIDRSSGNTIYF.

This sequence joins TRBV29-1 and TRBJ1-5, with TRBD1 matching over 8 bases. The CDR3 sequence is 13 residues long. From germline, CDR1 is SQVTM and CDR2 ANQGSEA. With 4 bases clipped from V and 5 bases from J, the junction kept 4 bases outside the gene matches. DNA for the CDR3: TGCAGCGTTGCGGACAGGGAATATCAGCCCCAGCATTTT. The encoded protein is CSVADREYQPQHF.

CDR3 loop: CASSEDRGTNEKLFF. The CDR3 DNA reads as TGTGCCAGCAGTGAAGACAGGGGAACTAATGAAAAACTGTTTTTT. The chain recombines TRBV28 with TRBJ1-4; 8 nucleotides agree with TRBD1. Per the germline V gene, CDR1 is MDHEN and CDR2 is SYDVKM. V lost 5 bases, J lost 1 base, and 3 bases stayed unmatched. The CDR3 spans 15 residues.

This rearrangement joins TRBV18 to TRBJ1-5; 7 positions match TRBD1. Looked up from germline, CDR1 is KGHSH and CDR2 is LQKENI. J gave up 5 bases and V 6 bases, and 4 bases lay outside the gene matches. This CDR3 has 13 residues. CDR3: CASSPTGDQPQHF. In DNA form, the CDR3 reads TGTGCCAGCTCTCCAACAGGGGATCAGCCCCAGCATTTT.

The chain couples TRBV6-5 to TRBJ2-2, with D possibly being TRBD1 (6 bases). CDR3 length equals 14 residues. CDR1 is MNHEY, CDR2 SVGAGI, per germline. V dropped 2 bases and J dropped 6 bases, with 10 bases sitting between them. The CDR3 nucleotides read TGTGCCAGCAGTTACGGGGGCCTCTCCGGGGAGCTGTTTTTT. It translates to CASSYGGLSGELFF.

This clone was counted a single time. The rearrangement joins TRBV7-9 to TRBJ2-1; D not certain. V lost 1 base, J lost 10 bases, and 11 bases lay in between. Germline V gives CDR1 SEHNR, CDR2 FQNEAQ (reference sequence). The CDR3 is 13 residues long. CDR3 in amino acids: CASSLEGFYEQFF. CDR3 nucleotide sequence: TGTGCCAGCAGCTTAGAGGGATTTTACGAGCAGTTCTTC. The full variable domain, with the rest looked up from reference TRBV7-9 and TRBJ2-1, is DTGVSQNPRHKITKRGQNVTFRCDPISEHNRLYWYRQTLGQGPEFLTYFQNEAQLEKSRLLSDRFSAERPKGSFSTLEIQRTEQGDSAMYLCASSLEGFYEQFFGPGTRLTVL.

The rearrangement uses TRBV6-5 and TRBJ2-3; D not resolved. In germline, CDR1 is MNHEY, CDR2 SVGAGI. Trimming shortened V by 0 bases and J by 3 bases, and 4 bases separated the two germline ends. The CDR3 has 13 residues. The CDR3 region is CASSYSWTDTQYF. DNA for the CDR3: TGTGCCAGCAGTTACTCGTGGACAGATACGCAGTATTTT.

The chain carries TRBV29-1 and TRBJ1-1, with a tentative D call TRBD1 (6 bases). The germline V and J ends were trimmed by 7 bases and 0 bases, with 15 bases remaining between them. The CDR3 totals 14 residues. Germline assignment: CDR1 SQVTM and CDR2 ANQGSEA. DNA for the CDR3: TGCAGCGGCAGGACGAACAGGGTGAACACTGAAGCTTTCTTT. This sequence encodes CSGRTNRVNTEAFF. The complete variable domain, with remaining parts taken from reference TRBV29-1 and TRBJ1-1, reads SAVISQKPSRDICQRGTSLTIQCQVDSQVTMMFWYRQQPGQSLTLIATANQGSEATYESGFVIDKFPISRPNLTFSTLTVSNMSPEDSSIYLCSGRTNRVNTEAFFGQGTRLTVV.

This clone appeared a single time. The chain combines TRBV19 with TRBJ1-4; D is possibly TRBD1 (6 bases). The CDR3 has 18 amino acids. The germline CDR1 and CDR2 sequences are LNHDA and SQIVND (reference sequence). Trimming left V 7 bases short and J 0 bases short, with 21 bases between. The CDR3 DNA reads TGTGCCAGTACCCGGGACAAGGCCTTTGGAGCAACTAATGAAAAACTGTTTTTT. It encodes CASTRDKAFGATNEKLFF. The variable domain in full, completed from reference TRBV19 and TRBJ1-4, reads DGGITQSPKYLFRKEGQNVTLSCEQNLNHDAMYWYRQDPGQGLRLIYYSQIVNDFQKGDIAEGYSVSREKKESFPLTVTSAQKNPTAFYLCASTRDKAFGATNEKLFFGSGTQLSVL.

This clone was detected only once. The V gene is TRBV6-5, the J gene TRBJ1-5, with D hard to call. Germline V CDR1 and CDR2: MNHEY, SVGAGI. The CDR3 covers 14 residues. V lost 6 bases, J lost 5 bases, and 14 bases lay in between. In DNA form, the CDR3 reads TGTGCCAGCAGCCCGACTAAGTTCGATCAGCCCCAGCATTTT. It encodes CASSPTKFDQPQHF.

V and J are TRBV9 and TRBJ1-3, with 7 bases lining up with TRBD1. The CDR3 is 14 residues long. With 4 bases clipped from V and 2 bases from J, the junction kept 3 bases outside the gene matches. CDR1 is SGDLS, CDR2 YYNGEE, per germline. The CDR3 protein is CASSSQGPGNTIYF. DNA of the CDR3: TGTGCCAGCAGCTCACAGGGGCCTGGAAACACCATATATTTT.

The chain employs TRBV6-1 and TRBJ1-2; D is undetermined. The CDR3 contains 14 residues. From germline, CDR1 is MNHNS and CDR2 SASEGT. With 2 bases removed from V and 4 bases from J, the gap between germline ends came to 11 bases. The CDR3 loop reads CASSEQVVRYGYTF. CDR3 nucleotide sequence: TGTGCCAGCAGTGAACAGGTCGTCCGCTATGGCTACACCTTC.

The chain uses TRBV18 and TRBJ2-1; a weak D match, TRBD2 (5 bases). V was pared by 0 bases and J by 0 bases, with 6 bases between. The CDR3 runs to 15 residues. Per germline, CDR1 KGHSH and CDR2 LQKENI. CDR3 residues: CASSPPGSSYNEQFF. The CDR3 nucleotides read TGTGCCAGCTCACCACCGGGGAGCTCCTACAATGAGCAGTTCTTC.

This chain joins TRBV29-1 and TRBJ2-7, with D hard to call. The CDR3 consists of 13 residues. V was shortened by 4 bases and J by 0 bases, with 10 bases between the two germline ends. Germline values: CDR1 SQVTM, CDR2 ANQGSEA. The CDR3 coding sequence is TGCAGCGTTGTAGGCAGAACCTCCTACGAGCAGTACTTC. Translation: CSVVGRTSYEQYF.

The J gene is TRBJ2-3, the V gene TRBV7-2; D is perhaps TRBD1 or TRBD2 (5 bases each). CDR1 and CDR2 (germline): SGHTA, FQGNSA. V was cut by 4 bases and J by 6 bases, with 8 bases left in between. The CDR3 spans 12 residues. The CDR3 nucleotides are TGTGCCAGCAGCTGGGGACGTGATACGCAGTATTTT. Protein sequence: CASSWGRDTQYF.